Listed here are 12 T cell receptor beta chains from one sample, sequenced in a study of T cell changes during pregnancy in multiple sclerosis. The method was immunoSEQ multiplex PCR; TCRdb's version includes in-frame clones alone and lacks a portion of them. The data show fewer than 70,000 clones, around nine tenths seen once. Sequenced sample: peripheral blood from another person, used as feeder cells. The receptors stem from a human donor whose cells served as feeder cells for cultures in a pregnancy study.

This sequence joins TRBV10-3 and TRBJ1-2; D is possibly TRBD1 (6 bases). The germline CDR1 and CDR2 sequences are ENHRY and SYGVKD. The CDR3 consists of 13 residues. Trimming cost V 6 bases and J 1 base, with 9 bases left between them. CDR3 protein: CAIRLQGNYGYTF. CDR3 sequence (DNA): TGTGCCATCAGGCTACAGGGTAACTATGGCTACACCTTC.

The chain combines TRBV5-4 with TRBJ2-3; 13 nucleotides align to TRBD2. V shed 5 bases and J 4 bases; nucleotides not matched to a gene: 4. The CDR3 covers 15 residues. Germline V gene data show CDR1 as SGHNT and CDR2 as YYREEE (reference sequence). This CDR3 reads CASSSGLAGADTQYF. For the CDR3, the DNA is TGTGCCAGCAGTTCCGGACTAGCGGGAGCAGATACGCAGTATTTT.

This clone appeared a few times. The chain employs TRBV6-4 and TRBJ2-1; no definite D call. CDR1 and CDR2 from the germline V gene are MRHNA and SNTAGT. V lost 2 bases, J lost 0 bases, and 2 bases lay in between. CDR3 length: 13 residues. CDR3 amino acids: CASSDSSYNEQFF. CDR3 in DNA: TGTGCCAGCAGTGACAGCTCCTACAATGAGCAGTTCTTC.

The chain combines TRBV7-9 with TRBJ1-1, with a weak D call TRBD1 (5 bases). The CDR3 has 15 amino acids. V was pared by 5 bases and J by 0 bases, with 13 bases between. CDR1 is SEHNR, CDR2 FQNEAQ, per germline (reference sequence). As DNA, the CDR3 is TGTGCCAGCAGCCTCTTTGGAGGGGTGAACACTGAAGCTTTCTTT. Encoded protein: CASSLFGGVNTEAFF.

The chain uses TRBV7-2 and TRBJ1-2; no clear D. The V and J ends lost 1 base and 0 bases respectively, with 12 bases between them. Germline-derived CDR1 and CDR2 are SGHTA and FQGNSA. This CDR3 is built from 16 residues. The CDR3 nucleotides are TGTGCCAGCAGCTTAGTGGGAGGGCCAGCTAACTATGGCTACACCTTC. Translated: CASSLVGGPANYGYTF.

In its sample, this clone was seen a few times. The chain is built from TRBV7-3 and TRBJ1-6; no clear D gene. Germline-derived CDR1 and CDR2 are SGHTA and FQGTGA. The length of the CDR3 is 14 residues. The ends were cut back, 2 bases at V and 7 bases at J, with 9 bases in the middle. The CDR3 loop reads CASSLGVGNSPLHF. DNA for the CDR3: TGTGCCAGCAGCTTAGGAGTCGGGAATTCACCCCTCCACTTT. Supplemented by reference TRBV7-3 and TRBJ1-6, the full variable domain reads GAGVSQTPSNKVTEKGKYVELRCDPISGHTALYWYRQSLGQGPEFLIYFQGTGAADDSGLPNDRFFAVRPEGSVSTLKIQRTERGDSAVYLCASSLGVGNSPLHFGNGTRLTVT.

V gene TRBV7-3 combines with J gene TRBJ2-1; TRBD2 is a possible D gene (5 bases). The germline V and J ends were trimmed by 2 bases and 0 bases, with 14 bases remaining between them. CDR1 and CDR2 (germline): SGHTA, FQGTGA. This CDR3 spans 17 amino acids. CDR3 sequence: CASSLWGADLSYNEQFF. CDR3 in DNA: TGTGCCAGCAGCTTATGGGGAGCGGATCTCTCCTACAATGAGCAGTTCTTC.

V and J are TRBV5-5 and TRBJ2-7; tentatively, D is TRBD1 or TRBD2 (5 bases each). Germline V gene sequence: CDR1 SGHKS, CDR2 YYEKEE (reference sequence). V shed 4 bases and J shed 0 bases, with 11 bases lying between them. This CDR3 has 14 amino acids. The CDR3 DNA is TGTGCCAGCAGCCTGGGACCGATCTCCTACGAGCAGTACTTC. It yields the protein CASSLGPISYEQYF.

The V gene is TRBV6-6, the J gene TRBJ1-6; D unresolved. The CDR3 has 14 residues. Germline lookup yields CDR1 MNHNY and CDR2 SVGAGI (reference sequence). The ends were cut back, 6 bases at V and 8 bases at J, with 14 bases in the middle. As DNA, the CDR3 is TGTGCCAGCAGAAGGACGGACCGCGATTCACCCCTCCACTTT. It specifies CASRRTDRDSPLHF.

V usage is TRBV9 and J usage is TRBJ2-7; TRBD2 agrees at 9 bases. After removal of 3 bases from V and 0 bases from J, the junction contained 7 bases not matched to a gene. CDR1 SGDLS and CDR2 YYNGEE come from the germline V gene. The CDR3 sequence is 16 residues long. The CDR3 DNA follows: TGTGCCAGCAGCGCAGTTCGCGGGGGGGCCTCCTACGAGCAGTACTTC. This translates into CASSAVRGGASYEQYF.

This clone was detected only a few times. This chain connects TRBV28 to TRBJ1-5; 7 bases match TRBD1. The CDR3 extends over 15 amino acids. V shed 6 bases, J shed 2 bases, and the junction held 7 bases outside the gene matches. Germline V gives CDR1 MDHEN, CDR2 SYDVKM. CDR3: CASRYRQGGNQPQHF. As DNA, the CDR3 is TGTGCCAGCAGATACCGACAGGGAGGCAATCAGCCCCAGCATTTT.

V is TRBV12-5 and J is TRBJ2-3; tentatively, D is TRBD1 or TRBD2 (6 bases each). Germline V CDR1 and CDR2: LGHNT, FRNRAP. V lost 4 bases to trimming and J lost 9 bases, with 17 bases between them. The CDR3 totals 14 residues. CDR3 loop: CASGSPTGGGTQYF. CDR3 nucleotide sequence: TGTGCTAGTGGTTCCCCGACAGGAGGGGGAACGCAGTATTTT.